A selection of T cell receptor beta chains follows, all from one sample in a study of T cell responses to AZD1222 COVID-19 vaccine. Profiled with immunoSEQ multiplex PCR; TCRdb holds only in-frame clones, not every one. The profile shows 150,000 to 200,000 clones, roughly 92% of them singletons. This specimen was peripheral blood, taken 28 days after the second dose of the MenACWY control vaccine. These TCRs come from an adult who received the MenACWY meningococcal vaccine as a control. The CDR3 runs from the conserved cysteine through the conserved F or W. The order of the fields is J gene, clone size, V gene, D gene, CDR3 protein, CDR3 DNA. D genes are given only for firm matches. Some rows have no size entry. The others give once, few or many, or a class for an expanded clone.

j_gene: TRBJ1-4; abundance: NA; v_gene: TRBV30; d_gene: NA; CDR3aa: CAWSGRGSEKLFF; CDR3nt: TGTGCCTGGAGCGGCAGGGGTTCCGAAAAACTGTTTTTT
j_gene: TRBJ2-3; abundance: NA; v_gene: TRBV7-9; d_gene: TRBD2; CDR3aa: CASSQRGGFTDTQYF; CDR3nt: TGTGCCAGCAGCCAGCGGGGGGGCTTCACAGATACGCAGTATTTT
j_gene: TRBJ1-2; abundance: NA; v_gene: TRBV4-3; d_gene: TRBD1; CDR3aa: CASSQDVGQGAYGYTF; CDR3nt: TGCGCCAGCAGCCAAGATGTGGGACAGGGGGCCTATGGCTACACCTTC
j_gene: TRBJ2-3; abundance: NA; v_gene: TRBV6-2/TRBV6-3; d_gene: NA; CDR3aa: CASSPWDLAQYF; CDR3nt: TGTGCCAGCAGTCCGTGGGACTTGGCGCAGTATTTT
j_gene: TRBJ2-5; abundance: NA; v_gene: TRBV11-2; d_gene: TRBD1; CDR3aa: CASSYRGGREETQYF; CDR3nt: TGTGCCAGCAGCTACAGGGGCGGTAGGGAAGAGACCCAGTACTTC
j_gene: TRBJ2-7; abundance: NA; v_gene: TRBV7-3; d_gene: NA; CDR3aa: CASSSHPTVLGEQYF; CDR3nt: TGTGCCAGCAGCTCCCATCCCACTGTCCTCGGGGAGCAGTACTTC
j_gene: TRBJ2-7; abundance: NA; v_gene: TRBV7-2; d_gene: TRBD1; CDR3aa: CASSLGDRSGYEQYF; CDR3nt: TGTGCCAGCAGCTTAGGGGACAGGTCAGGCTACGAGCAGTACTTC
j_gene: TRBJ1-5; abundance: NA; v_gene: TRBV5-8; d_gene: NA; CDR3aa: CASSARGVEGQPQHF; CDR3nt: TGTGCCAGCAGCGCCAGGGGCGTGGAGGGTCAGCCCCAGCATTTT
j_gene: TRBJ1-6; abundance: NA; v_gene: TRBV28; d_gene: NA; CDR3aa: CASSARVYDNSPLHF; CDR3nt: TGTGCCAGCAGTGCCAGGGTGTACGATAATTCACCCCTCCACTTT
j_gene: TRBJ2-7; abundance: NA; v_gene: TRBV27; d_gene: NA; CDR3aa: CASSSGTPSGEQYF; CDR3nt: TGTGCCAGCAGTTCTGGGACTCCGTCCGGCGAGCAGTACTTC
j_gene: TRBJ1-2; abundance: NA; v_gene: TRBV28; d_gene: NA; CDR3aa: CASLTPLLGMGYTF; CDR3nt: TGTGCCAGTCTAACGCCGCTCCTGGGTATGGGCTACACCTTC
j_gene: TRBJ2-3; abundance: NA; v_gene: TRBV7-9; d_gene: TRBD2; CDR3aa: CASGLAGGTTDTQYF; CDR3nt: TGTGCCAGCGGTCTAGCGGGAGGTACCACAGATACGCAGTATTTT
j_gene: TRBJ1-5; abundance: NA; v_gene: TRBV21-1; d_gene: NA; CDR3aa: CASSNGGRALGNQPQHF; CDR3nt: TGTGCCAGCAGCAACGGCGGCAGGGCTTTAGGTAATCAGCCCCAGCATTTT
j_gene: TRBJ2-5; abundance: NA; v_gene: TRBV19; d_gene: TRBD1; CDR3aa: CASRPTGAKTQYF; CDR3nt: TGTGCCAGTAGACCAACAGGGGCTAAAACCCAGTACTTC
j_gene: TRBJ1-1; abundance: NA; v_gene: TRBV9; d_gene: NA; CDR3aa: CASSKENTEAFF; CDR3nt: TGTGCCAGCAGCAAGGAGAACACTGAAGCTTTCTTT
j_gene: TRBJ1-2; abundance: NA; v_gene: TRBV11-3; d_gene: NA; CDR3aa: CASSARGDGYTF; CDR3nt: TGTGCCAGCAGCGCGAGGGGGGATGGCTACACCTTC
j_gene: TRBJ2-1; abundance: few; v_gene: TRBV11-3; d_gene: TRBD2; CDR3aa: CASSRTSGGGPLGFF; CDR3nt: TGTGCCAGCAGCCGGACTAGCGGAGGGGGGCCTTTAGGGTTCTTC
j_gene: TRBJ1-2; abundance: NA; v_gene: TRBV28; d_gene: NA; CDR3aa: CASSSMRGYTF; CDR3nt: TGTGCCAGCAGCTCAATGAGGGGCTACACCTTC
j_gene: TRBJ1-6; abundance: NA; v_gene: TRBV27; d_gene: NA; CDR3aa: CASSLQGRGSPLHF; CDR3nt: TGTGCCAGCAGCCTCCAGGGGAGAGGATCACCCCTCCACTTT
j_gene: TRBJ2-7; abundance: NA; v_gene: TRBV12-5; d_gene: NA; CDR3aa: CASGLREPEKKEQYF; CDR3nt: TGTGCTAGTGGACTCCGGGAGCCCGAGAAGAAAGAGCAGTACTTC
j_gene: TRBJ1-1; abundance: NA; v_gene: TRBV5-5; d_gene: NA; CDR3aa: CASSLGHKNTEAFF; CDR3nt: TGTGCCAGCAGCTTGGGACATAAGAACACTGAAGCTTTCTTT
j_gene: TRBJ1-2; abundance: NA; v_gene: TRBV18; d_gene: NA; CDR3aa: CASSPGQDLYGYTF; CDR3nt: TGTGCCAGCTCACCAGGGCAGGATCTGTATGGCTACACCTTC
j_gene: TRBJ2-7; abundance: NA; v_gene: TRBV5-1; d_gene: NA; CDR3aa: CASSLWSRELGEQYF; CDR3nt: TGCGCCAGCAGCTTGTGGTCTCGGGAATTGGGCGAGCAGTACTTC
j_gene: TRBJ1-6; abundance: NA; v_gene: TRBV18; d_gene: TRBD1; CDR3aa: CASSWTGADSPLHF; CDR3nt: TGTGCCAGCTCATGGACAGGGGCTGATTCACCCCTCCACTTT
j_gene: TRBJ1-1; abundance: NA; v_gene: TRBV9; d_gene: NA; CDR3aa: CASSVAAGVNTEAFF; CDR3nt: TGTGCCAGCAGCGTAGCCGCAGGGGTGAACACTGAAGCTTTCTTT
j_gene: TRBJ1-5; abundance: NA; v_gene: TRBV6-5; d_gene: TRBD1; CDR3aa: CASGTGAWQPQHF; CDR3nt: TGTGCCAGCGGGACAGGGGCATGGCAGCCCCAGCATTTT
j_gene: TRBJ2-2; abundance: NA; v_gene: TRBV27; d_gene: TRBD1; CDR3aa: CASGNFRDRGQSGELFF; CDR3nt: TGTGCCAGCGGAAATTTTCGGGACAGGGGGCAAAGCGGGGAGCTGTTTTTT
j_gene: TRBJ2-1; abundance: NA; v_gene: TRBV4-3; d_gene: NA; CDR3aa: CASSQGVTAYNEQFF; CDR3nt: TGCGCCAGCAGCCAAGGGGTAACAGCGTACAATGAGCAGTTCTTC
j_gene: TRBJ2-7; abundance: many; v_gene: TRBV19; d_gene: NA; CDR3aa: CASSMESIGLGEQYF; CDR3nt: TGTGCCAGTAGTATGGAATCGATAGGGCTCGGCGAGCAGTACTTC
j_gene: TRBJ1-2; abundance: NA; v_gene: TRBV27; d_gene: TRBD1; CDR3aa: CASSYGLGTAQYGYTF; CDR3nt: TGTGCCAGCAGTTACGGGCTCGGGACAGCCCAATATGGCTACACCTTC
j_gene: TRBJ2-7; abundance: NA; v_gene: TRBV6-2/TRBV6-3; d_gene: TRBD1; CDR3aa: CASSRRQQGNEQYF; CDR3nt: TGTGCCAGCAGTCGACGACAACAGGGGAACGAGCAGTACTTC
j_gene: TRBJ2-5; abundance: NA; v_gene: TRBV10-3; d_gene: NA; CDR3aa: CAISDGSSQETQYF; CDR3nt: TGTGCCATCAGTGATGGTAGCAGCCAAGAGACCCAGTACTTC
j_gene: TRBJ1-6; abundance: NA; v_gene: TRBV7-9; d_gene: NA; CDR3aa: CASSPANSPLHF; CDR3nt: TGTGCCAGCAGCCCGGCAAATTCACCCCTCCACTTT
j_gene: TRBJ1-6; abundance: once; v_gene: TRBV30; d_gene: NA; CDR3aa: CAWSGGPGQNSPLHF; CDR3nt: TGTGCCTGGAGTGGGGGGCCAGGGCAGAATTCACCCCTCCACTTT
j_gene: TRBJ1-1; abundance: NA; v_gene: TRBV28; d_gene: NA; CDR3aa: CASSLPGAVNTEAFF; CDR3nt: TGTGCCAGCAGTTTACCGGGGGCGGTGAACACTGAAGCTTTCTTT
j_gene: TRBJ2-2; abundance: NA; v_gene: TRBV9; d_gene: NA; CDR3aa: CASSVATGELFF; CDR3nt: TGTGCCAGCAGCGTAGCCACCGGGGAGCTGTTTTTT
j_gene: TRBJ1-3; abundance: NA; v_gene: TRBV14; d_gene: NA; CDR3aa: CASSQDRLSDLGWSSGNTIYF; CDR3nt: TGTGCCAGCAGCCAAGATCGGTTATCGGACTTGGGCTGGTCCTCTGGAAACACCATATATTTT
j_gene: TRBJ1-5; abundance: NA; v_gene: TRBV19; d_gene: NA; CDR3aa: CASSENQPQHF; CDR3nt: TGTGCCAGTAGTGAAAATCAGCCCCAGCATTTT
j_gene: TRBJ2-3; abundance: NA; v_gene: TRBV18; d_gene: NA; CDR3aa: CATAPGADTQYF; CDR3nt: TGTGCCACCGCTCCTGGCGCAGATACGCAGTATTTT
j_gene: TRBJ1-3; abundance: NA; v_gene: TRBV3-1/TRBV3-2; d_gene: NA; CDR3aa: CASSHGGISGNTIYF; CDR3nt: TGTGCCAGCAGCCATGGGGGGATCTCTGGAAACACCATATATTTT
j_gene: TRBJ1-1; abundance: NA; v_gene: TRBV29-1; d_gene: NA; CDR3aa: CSVDRQMNTEAFF; CDR3nt: TGCAGCGTTGACCGGCAGATGAACACTGAAGCTTTCTTT
j_gene: TRBJ1-4; abundance: NA; v_gene: TRBV5-1; d_gene: NA; CDR3aa: CASSPDGGRDEKLFF; CDR3nt: TGCGCCAGCAGCCCCGACGGGGGTCGGGATGAAAAACTGTTTTTT
j_gene: TRBJ1-1; abundance: NA; v_gene: TRBV27; d_gene: NA; CDR3aa: CASRPPHTEAFF; CDR3nt: TGTGCCAGCAGACCTCCTCACACTGAAGCTTTCTTT
j_gene: TRBJ1-2; abundance: NA; v_gene: TRBV12-3/TRBV12-4; d_gene: NA; CDR3aa: CASSLFGQYGYTF; CDR3nt: TGTGCCAGCAGCCTGTTTGGGCAGTATGGCTACACCTTC
j_gene: TRBJ1-5; abundance: once; v_gene: TRBV4-2; d_gene: TRBD1; CDR3aa: CASSQGSRATGGNQPQHF; CDR3nt: TGTGCCAGCAGCCAAGGATCACGGGCCACAGGGGGCAATCAGCCCCAGCATTTT
j_gene: TRBJ2-5; abundance: NA; v_gene: TRBV30; d_gene: NA; CDR3aa: CAWSASGIPGTQYF; CDR3nt: TGTGCCTGGAGTGCATCAGGGATCCCAGGGACCCAGTACTTC
j_gene: TRBJ1-3; abundance: NA; v_gene: TRBV9; d_gene: NA; CDR3aa: CASSPGSRNSAGNTIYF; CDR3nt: TGTGCCAGCAGCCCCGGATCCCGGAATAGCGCTGGAAACACCATATATTTT
j_gene: TRBJ2-3; abundance: NA; v_gene: TRBV18; d_gene: NA; CDR3aa: CASSFGLPEQYF; CDR3nt: TGTGCCAGCTCATTCGGGCTACCCGAGCAGTATTTT
j_gene: TRBJ1-2; abundance: few; v_gene: TRBV28; d_gene: TRBD1; CDR3aa: CASSLTGNYGYTF; CDR3nt: TGTGCCAGCAGTTTGACAGGGAACTATGGCTACACCTTC
j_gene: TRBJ1-6; abundance: NA; v_gene: TRBV6-5; d_gene: NA; CDR3aa: CASSYPPNPKNSPLHF; CDR3nt: TGTGCCAGCAGTTACCCCCCGAACCCTAAGAATTCACCCCTCCACTTT
j_gene: TRBJ2-2; abundance: NA; v_gene: TRBV2; d_gene: TRBD1; CDR3aa: CASLQGANTGELFF; CDR3nt: TGTGCCAGCCTGCAGGGGGCGAACACCGGGGAGCTGTTTTTT
j_gene: TRBJ2-5; abundance: NA; v_gene: TRBV27; d_gene: TRBD2; CDR3aa: CASSSSGGVRTQYF; CDR3nt: TGTGCCAGCAGTTCCTCCGGGGGGGTTCGGACCCAGTACTTC
j_gene: TRBJ2-5; abundance: NA; v_gene: TRBV18; d_gene: NA; CDR3aa: CASSPIGETQYF; CDR3nt: TGTGCCAGCTCACCAATCGGAGAGACCCAGTACTTC
j_gene: TRBJ1-4; abundance: NA; v_gene: TRBV29-1; d_gene: NA; CDR3aa: CSAKGRGSINEKLFF; CDR3nt: TGCAGCGCTAAAGGGAGGGGGTCGATTAATGAAAAACTGTTTTTT
j_gene: TRBJ1-5; abundance: NA; v_gene: TRBV15; d_gene: NA; CDR3aa: CATSRELGWNQPQHF; CDR3nt: TGTGCCACCAGCAGAGAACTAGGGTGGAATCAGCCCCAGCATTTT
j_gene: TRBJ2-7; abundance: NA; v_gene: TRBV19; d_gene: TRBD1; CDR3aa: CASSMGQGASYEQYF; CDR3nt: TGTGCCAGTAGTATGGGACAGGGGGCCTCCTACGAGCAGTACTTC
j_gene: TRBJ1-5; abundance: NA; v_gene: TRBV6-1; d_gene: NA; CDR3aa: CASSEAGGSYQPQHF; CDR3nt: TGTGCCAGCAGTGAAGCCGGAGGCAGCTATCAGCCCCAGCATTTT
j_gene: TRBJ2-3; abundance: NA; v_gene: TRBV4-1; d_gene: NA; CDR3aa: CASSQWGGRGLPSTDTQYF; CDR3nt: TGCGCCAGCAGCCAATGGGGGGGGCGCGGACTGCCCAGCACAGATACGCAGTATTTT
j_gene: TRBJ1-1; abundance: NA; v_gene: TRBV11-2; d_gene: NA; CDR3aa: CASSLERAPGEAFF; CDR3nt: TGTGCCAGCAGCTTAGAAAGAGCGCCGGGTGAAGCTTTCTTT
j_gene: TRBJ2-5; abundance: NA; v_gene: TRBV7-2; d_gene: NA; CDR3aa: CASSLGRTRDQETQYF; CDR3nt: TGTGCCAGCAGCTTAGGTCGGACGAGGGACCAAGAGACCCAGTACTTC